The clone carrying this T cell receptor beta chain was counted at least ten times. The target antigen is unknown. Trimming took off 6 bases at V and 4 bases at J, with 8 bases between the two ends. The CDR3 runs to 12 residues. The germline CDR1 and CDR2 sequences are KGHSH and LQKENI. This entry is derived from a study of T cells after yellow fever vaccination. Overall study results and limits: The CD4 compartment and the CD8 compartment contained a small share of clonotypes in common. Reappearing after the booster were most of the clones from primary vaccination (less than 98% CD4, approximately 89% CD8).

TCRdb recomputed calls from the 5' RACE reads with MiXCR, one row per CDR3 protein. The data hold under 350,000 distinct CDR3 sequences, with about 4% observed a single time. This receptor was identified in a man aged 18 to 30 who received the YFV17D yellow fever vaccine. This chain connects TRBV18 to TRBJ2-3; weak D call: TRBD1 (5 bases). The sample was PBMCs, taken 5 days after the yellow fever booster vaccination. CDR3 DNA: TGTGCCAGCTCCCAGGGTTCAGATACGCAGTATTTT. Translating gives CASSQGSDTQYF.